This section outlines one TCR beta chain sequence together with its context. This sample stems from a study of cytomegalovirus exposure and HLA in healthy donors. Overall study context: Earlier, 150 million to 200 million T cells were analyzed, and 117 million unique TCR beta sequences were found among them.

The CDR3 runs 17 residues. The V segment lost 3 bases and the J segment 7 bases; nucleotides outside the gene matches: 12. Germline assignment: CDR1 SEHNR and CDR2 FQNEAQ (reference sequence). The PCR contained 60 Vbeta and 13 Jbeta primers. Assay: immunoSEQ multiplex PCR; the TCRdb copy retains only in-frame clones and omits some. The table records 100,000 to 150,000 clones, 74% of them present only once. Sequenced: PBMCs. This TCR was recovered from a woman in her 50s in good health and CMV-seropositive. The rearrangement joins TRBV7-9 to TRBJ2-4; 10 positions agree with TRBD1. The CDR3: CASSLGLDRGQGNIQYF. DNA of the CDR3: TGTGCCAGCAGCTTGGGCCTGGATCGGGGACAGGGGAACATTCAGTACTTC.